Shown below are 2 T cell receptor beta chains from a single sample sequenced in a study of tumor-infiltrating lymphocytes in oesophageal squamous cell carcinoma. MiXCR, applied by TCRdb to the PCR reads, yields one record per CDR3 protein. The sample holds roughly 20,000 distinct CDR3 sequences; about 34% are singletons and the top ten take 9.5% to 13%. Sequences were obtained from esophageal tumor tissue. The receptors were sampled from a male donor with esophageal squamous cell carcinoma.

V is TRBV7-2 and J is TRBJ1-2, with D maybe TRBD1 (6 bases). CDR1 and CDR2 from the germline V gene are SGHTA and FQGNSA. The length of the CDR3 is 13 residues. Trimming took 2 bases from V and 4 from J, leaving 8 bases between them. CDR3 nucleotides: TGTGCCAGCAGCTTACAGGACAGCTATGGCTACACCTTC. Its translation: CASSLQDSYGYTF.

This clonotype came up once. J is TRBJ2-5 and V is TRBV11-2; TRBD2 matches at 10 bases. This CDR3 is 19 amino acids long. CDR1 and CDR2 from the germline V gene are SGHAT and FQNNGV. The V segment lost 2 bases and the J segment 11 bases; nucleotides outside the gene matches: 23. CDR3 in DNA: TGTGCCAGCAGCTTATACCGACTAGCGGGCTCATCGGAAGCAGGGGAGCAGTACTTC. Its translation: CASSLYRLAGSSEAGEQYF.